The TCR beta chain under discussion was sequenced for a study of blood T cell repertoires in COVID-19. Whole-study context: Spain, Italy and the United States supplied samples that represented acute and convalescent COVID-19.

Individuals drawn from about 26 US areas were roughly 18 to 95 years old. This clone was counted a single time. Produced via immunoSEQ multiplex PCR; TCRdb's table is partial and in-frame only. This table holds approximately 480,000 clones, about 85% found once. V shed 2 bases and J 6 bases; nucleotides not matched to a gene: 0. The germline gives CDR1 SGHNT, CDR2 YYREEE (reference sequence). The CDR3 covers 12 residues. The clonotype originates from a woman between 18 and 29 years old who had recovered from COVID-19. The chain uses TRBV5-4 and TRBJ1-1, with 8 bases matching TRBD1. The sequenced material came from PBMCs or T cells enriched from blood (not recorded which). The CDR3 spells CASSLQGAEAFF. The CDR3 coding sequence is TGTGCCAGCAGCTTACAGGGGGCTGAAGCTTTCTTT.